These 19 T cell receptor beta chains share one sample of origin, sequenced in a study of cytomegalovirus exposure and HLA in healthy donors. The PCR ran on 60 Vbeta and 13 Jbeta primers. The data were produced by immunoSEQ multiplex PCR, yet TCRdb's version contains in-frame clones alone and is incomplete. Of a few hundred thousand clones listed, about four fifths are singletons. Input material: PBMCs. The receptors were sampled from a man between 25 and 39 years old in good health and CMV-seronegative.

This chain uses TRBV18 with TRBJ2-5, with D uncertain. Trimming took off 3 bases at V and 4 bases at J, with 12 bases between the two ends. The CDR3 is made up of 14 amino acids. Germline loops: CDR1 KGHSH, CDR2 LQKENI. The CDR3 DNA follows: TGTGCCAGCTCACCGGAGCGAGTCGGAGAGACCCAGTACTTC. This encodes CASSPERVGETQYF.

The chain joins TRBV5-6 to TRBJ1-3; 7 nucleotides line up with TRBD1. The CDR3 contains 17 residues. The V and J ends lost 0 bases and 0 bases, in that order; junction bases with no gene match: 6. Germline CDR1 SGHDT, CDR2 YYEEEE. The CDR3 DNA sequence: TGTGCCAGCAGCTTGGCCCAACAGGGGTTCTCTGGAAACACCATATATTTT. Its translation is CASSLAQQGFSGNTIYF. The complete variable domain, with remaining parts taken from reference TRBV5-6 and TRBJ1-3, reads DAGVTQSPTHLIKTRGQQVTLRCSPKSGHDTVSWYQQALGQGPQFIFQYYEEEERQRGNFPDRFSGHQFPNYSSELNVNALLLGDSALYLCASSLAQQGFSGNTIYFGEGSWLTVV.

This clone was counted a single time. This rearrangement joins TRBV10-3 to TRBJ2-3; 13 positions agree with TRBD2. The germline V gene encodes CDR1 ENHRY and CDR2 SYGVKD. The V gene end was trimmed by 2 bases and the J gene end by 6 bases; junction bases not matched to a gene: 11. This CDR3 has 18 amino acids. The chain's CDR3 is CAISEVLTSGGLMDTQYF. CDR3 sequence (DNA): TGTGCCATCAGTGAGGTTCTGACTAGCGGGGGGTTGATGGATACGCAGTATTTT.

This clone was found once. This sequence joins TRBV19 and TRBJ2-7; 8 bases match TRBD1. This CDR3 comprises 15 residues. Per germline, CDR1 LNHDA and CDR2 SQIVND (reference sequence). V trimming: 2 bases; J trimming: 4 bases; junction bases outside the gene matches: 7. For the CDR3, the DNA is TGTGCCAGTAGTATACGCTGGACAGGGATTTACGAGCAGTACTTC. This codes for CASSIRWTGIYEQYF. The complete variable domain, with remaining parts taken from reference TRBV19 and TRBJ2-7, reads DGGITQSPKYLFRKEGQNVTLSCEQNLNHDAMYWYRQDPGQGLRLIYYSQIVNDFQKGDIAEGYSVSREKKESFPLTVTSAQKNPTAFYLCASSIRWTGIYEQYFGPGTRLTVT.

This chain uses TRBV4-1 with TRBJ1-1; D unresolved. The V gene's germline CDR1 is MGHRA and CDR2 YSYEKL. This CDR3 comprises 13 residues. The V end was cut by 7 bases, the J end by 5 bases, with 14 bases between. The CDR3 region has the DNA TGCGCCAGCACCACGGGGTCGGTAACTGAAGCTTTCTTT. Translated: CASTTGSVTEAFF.

The CDR3: CAAGTGIGEKLFF. Here the CDR3 DNA reads TGTGCCGCGGGGACCGGGATAGGAGAAAAACTGTTTTTT. The V gene is TRBV27, the J gene TRBJ1-4; TRBD1 is a possible D gene (5 bases). Looked up from germline, CDR1 is MNHEY and CDR2 is SMNVEV (reference sequence). The CDR3 covers 13 residues. Trimming took off 11 bases at V and 8 bases at J, with 18 bases between the two ends. Looking up the rest from reference TRBV27 and TRBJ1-4 gives the full variable domain: EAQVTQNPRYLITVTGKKLTVTCSQNMNHEYMSWYRQDPGLGLRQIYYSMNVEVTDKGDVPEGYKVSRKEKRNFPLILESPSPNQTSLYFCAAGTGIGEKLFFGSGTQLSVL.

The chain employs TRBV28 and TRBJ2-3; D is perhaps TRBD1 (5 bases). This CDR3 spans 15 amino acids. Germline V gives CDR1 MDHEN, CDR2 SYDVKM. Trimming stripped 5 bases from V and 2 bases from J, with 14 bases between. The CDR3 protein is CASSRTQSYTDTQYF. Written as DNA, the CDR3 is TGTGCCAGCAGTCGGACACAATCATACACAGATACGCAGTATTTT.

Only a few counts were recorded for this clone. V gene TRBV29-1 combines with J gene TRBJ1-2, with 9 bases lining up with TRBD1. V was clipped by 7 bases and J by 8 bases; unmatched bases: 11. The CDR3 contains 13 residues. The germline CDR1 and CDR2 sequences are SQVTM and ANQGSEA. The CDR3 region is CSAGTGLRAGYTF. The CDR3 DNA follows: TGCAGCGCAGGGACAGGGCTCCGTGCAGGCTACACCTTC.

The chain combines TRBV28 with TRBJ2-2; D is perhaps TRBD1 (6 bases). V was trimmed by 3 bases and J by 1 base, leaving 15 bases between them. This CDR3 spans 17 amino acids. Germline assignment: CDR1 MDHEN and CDR2 SYDVKM. In DNA form, the CDR3 reads TGTGCCAGCAGTTTCCCCTCAGGGGCGGAGAACACCGGGGAGCTGTTTTTT. Amino acid sequence: CASSFPSGAENTGELFF.

V and J are TRBV19 and TRBJ2-5, with 7 bases fitting TRBD1. Trimming removed 7 bases from V and 4 bases from J; junction bases left unmatched: 6. The CDR3 consists of 13 residues. Germline V gives CDR1 LNHDA, CDR2 SQIVND (reference sequence). The CDR3 sequence: CASKPTGAETQYF. In DNA, the CDR3 is TGTGCCAGTAAACCAACAGGGGCAGAGACCCAGTACTTC. Combining the CDR3 with reference TRBV19 and TRBJ2-5 gives the whole variable domain DGGITQSPKYLFRKEGQNVTLSCEQNLNHDAMYWYRQDPGQGLRLIYYSQIVNDFQKGDIAEGYSVSREKKESFPLTVTSAQKNPTAFYLCASKPTGAETQYFGPGTRLLVL.

The V and J genes are TRBV7-2 and TRBJ1-3, with D tentatively TRBD1 (6 bases). There are 14 residues in the CDR3. The germline V gene has CDR1 SGHTA and CDR2 FQGNSA. Trimming left V 6 bases short and J 1 base short, with 10 bases between. This chain's CDR3 is CASSYRVSGNTIYF. In nucleotides, the CDR3 is TGTGCCAGCAGTTACAGGGTTTCTGGAAACACCATATATTTT.

The chain has TRBV7-2 and TRBJ1-6, with 7 bases that match TRBD1. The germline V gene has CDR1 SGHTA and CDR2 FQGNSA. The CDR3 spans 15 residues. J lost 6 bases, V lost 5 bases, and 7 bases had no gene match. The chain's CDR3 is CASSADGTVNSPLHF. CDR3 nucleotides: TGTGCCAGCAGCGCGGACGGGACAGTTAATTCACCCCTCCACTTT.

The V gene is TRBV4-2, the J gene TRBJ1-2, with TRBD1 identical over 8 bases. The V gene's germline CDR1 is LGHNA and CDR2 YNFKEQ. This CDR3 has 16 amino acids. V was pared by 2 bases and J by 7 bases, with 12 bases of the junction left unmatched. CDR3 sequence (DNA): TGTGCCAGCAGCCAAAGGTGGACAGGGATTGCGGCTGGCTACACCTTC. Amino acid sequence: CASSQRWTGIAAGYTF.

The rearrangement joins TRBV11-3 to TRBJ2-5, with 12 bases aligning to TRBD2. The V segment lost 5 bases and the J segment 2 bases; nucleotides outside the gene matches: 9. CDR1 SGHNT and CDR2 YENEEA come from the germline V gene. The CDR3 runs to 17 residues. The CDR3 sequence is CASSPGLAGPKQETQYF. The DNA of the CDR3 is TGTGCCAGCAGCCCCGGACTAGCGGGGCCAAAGCAAGAGACCCAGTACTTC.

The chain uses TRBV6-1 and TRBJ2-7, with 9 bases fitting TRBD2. The CDR3 is 15 residues long. The germline gives CDR1 MNHNS, CDR2 SASEGT. J was trimmed by 0 bases and V by 4 bases; bases with no gene match: 4. In DNA, the CDR3 is TGTGCCAGCAGTGCTAGCGGGGCGATCTCCTACGAGCAGTACTTC. Protein sequence: CASSASGAISYEQYF.

The V gene is TRBV19, the J gene TRBJ2-4, with D maybe TRBD2 (5 bases). The length of the CDR3 is 15 residues. V lost 4 bases and J lost 1, with 11 bases in between. Germline CDR1 reads LNHDA; CDR2 reads SQIVND (reference sequence). CDR3 DNA: TGTGCCAGTAGTACCCTCGGGGAGGCCAAAAACATTCAGTACTTC. This codes for CASSTLGEAKNIQYF.

The V call is TRBV23-1, the J call TRBJ1-6; TRBD1 agrees at 7 bases. TRBV23-1 is designated an ORF whose function remains uncertain. The V and J ends lost 4 bases and 7 bases, in that order; junction bases with no gene match: 4. This CDR3 region has 14 residues. The CDR3, as DNA: TGCGCCAGCAGTCGGGCAGGGGGAAATTCACCCCTCCACTTT. This sequence encodes CASSRAGGNSPLHF.

The V gene is TRBV7-6, the J gene TRBJ2-1, with 8 bases lining up with TRBD1. The CDR3 has 18 residues. CDR1 and CDR2 from the germline V gene are SGHVS and FNYEAQ. J was trimmed by 0 bases and V by 4 bases; bases with no gene match: 11. The CDR3 loop reads CASSSVRTGPSSYNEQFF. CDR3 sequence (DNA): TGTGCCAGCAGCTCGGTCAGGACAGGGCCTAGCTCCTACAATGAGCAGTTCTTC. Variable domain in full (rest from reference TRBV7-6 and TRBJ2-1): GAGVSQSPRYKVTKRGQDVALRCDPISGHVSLYWYRQALGQGPEFLTYFNYEAQQDKSGLPNDRFSAERPEGSISTLTIQRTEQRDSAMYRCASSSVRTGPSSYNEQFFGPGTRLTVL.

This chain uses TRBV28 with TRBJ2-7, with D perhaps TRBD2 (5 bases). Per the germline V gene, CDR1 is MDHEN and CDR2 is SYDVKM. V was cut by 3 bases and J by 3 bases, with 9 bases left in between. The length of the CDR3 is 13 residues. CDR3 nucleotides: TGTGCCAGCAGTTTCCACGAGGGCTACGAGCAGTACTTC. Translating it yields CASSFHEGYEQYF.